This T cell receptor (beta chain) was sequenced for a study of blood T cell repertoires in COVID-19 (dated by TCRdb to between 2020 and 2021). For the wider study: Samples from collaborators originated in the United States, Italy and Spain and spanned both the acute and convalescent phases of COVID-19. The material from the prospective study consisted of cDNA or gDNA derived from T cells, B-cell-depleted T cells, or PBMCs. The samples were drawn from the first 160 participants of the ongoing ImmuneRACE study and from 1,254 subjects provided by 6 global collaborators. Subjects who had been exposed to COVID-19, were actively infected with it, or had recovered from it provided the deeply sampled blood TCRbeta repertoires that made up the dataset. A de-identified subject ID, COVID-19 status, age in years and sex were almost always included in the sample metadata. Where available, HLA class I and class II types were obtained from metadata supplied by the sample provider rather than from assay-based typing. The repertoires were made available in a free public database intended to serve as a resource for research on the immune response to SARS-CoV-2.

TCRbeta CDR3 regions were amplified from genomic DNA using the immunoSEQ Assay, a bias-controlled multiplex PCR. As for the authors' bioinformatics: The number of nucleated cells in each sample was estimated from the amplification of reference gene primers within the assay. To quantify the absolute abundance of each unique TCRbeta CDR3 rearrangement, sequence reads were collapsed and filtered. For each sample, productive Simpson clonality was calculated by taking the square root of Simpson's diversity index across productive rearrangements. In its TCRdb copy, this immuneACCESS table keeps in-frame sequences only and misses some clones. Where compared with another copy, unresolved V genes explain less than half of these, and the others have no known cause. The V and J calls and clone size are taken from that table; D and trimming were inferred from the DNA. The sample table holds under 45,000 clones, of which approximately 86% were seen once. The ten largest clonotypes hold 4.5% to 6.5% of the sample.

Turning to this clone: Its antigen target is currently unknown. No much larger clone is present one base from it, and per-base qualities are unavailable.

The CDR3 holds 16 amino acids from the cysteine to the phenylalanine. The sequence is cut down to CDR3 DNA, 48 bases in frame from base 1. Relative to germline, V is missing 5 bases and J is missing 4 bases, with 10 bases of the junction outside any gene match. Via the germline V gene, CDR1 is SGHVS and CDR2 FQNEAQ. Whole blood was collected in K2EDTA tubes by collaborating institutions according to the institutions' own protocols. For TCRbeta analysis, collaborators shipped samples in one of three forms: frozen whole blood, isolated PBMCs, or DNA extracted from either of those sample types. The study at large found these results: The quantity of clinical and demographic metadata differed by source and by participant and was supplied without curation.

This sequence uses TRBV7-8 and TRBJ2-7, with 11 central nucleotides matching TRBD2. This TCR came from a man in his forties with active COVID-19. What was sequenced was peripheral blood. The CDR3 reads CASSVPTSGKMYEQYF. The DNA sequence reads TGTGCCAGCAGCGTACCGACTAGCGGGAAGATGTACGAGCAGTACTTC.